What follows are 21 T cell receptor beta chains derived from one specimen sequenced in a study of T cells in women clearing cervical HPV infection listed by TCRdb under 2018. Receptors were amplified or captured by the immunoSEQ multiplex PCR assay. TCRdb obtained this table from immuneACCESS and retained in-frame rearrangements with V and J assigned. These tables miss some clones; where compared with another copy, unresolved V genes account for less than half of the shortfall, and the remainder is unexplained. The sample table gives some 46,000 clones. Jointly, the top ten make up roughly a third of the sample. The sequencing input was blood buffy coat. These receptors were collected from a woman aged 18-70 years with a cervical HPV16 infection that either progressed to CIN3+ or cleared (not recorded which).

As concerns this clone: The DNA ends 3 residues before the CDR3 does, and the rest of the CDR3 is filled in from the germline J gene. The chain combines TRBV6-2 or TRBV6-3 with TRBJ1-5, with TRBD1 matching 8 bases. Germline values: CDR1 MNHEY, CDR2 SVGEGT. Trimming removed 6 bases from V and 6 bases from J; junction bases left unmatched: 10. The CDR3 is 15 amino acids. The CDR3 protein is CASSSGQGSGQPQHF. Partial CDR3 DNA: TGTGCCAGCAGCTCAGGACAGGGTTCGGGTCAGCCC.

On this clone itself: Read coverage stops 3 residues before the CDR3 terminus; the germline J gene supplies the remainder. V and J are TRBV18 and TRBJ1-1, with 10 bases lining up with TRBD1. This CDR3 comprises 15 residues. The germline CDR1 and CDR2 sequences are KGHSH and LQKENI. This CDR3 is CASSPPSTGGLMAFF. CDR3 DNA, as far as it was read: TGTGCCAGCTCACCACCCTCGACAGGGGGCCTCATG.

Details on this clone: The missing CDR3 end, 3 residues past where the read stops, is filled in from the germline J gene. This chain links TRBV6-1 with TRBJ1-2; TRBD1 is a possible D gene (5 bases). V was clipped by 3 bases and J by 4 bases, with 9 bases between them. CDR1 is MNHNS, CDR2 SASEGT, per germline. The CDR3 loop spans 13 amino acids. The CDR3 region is CASSEGRFYGYTF. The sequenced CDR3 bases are TGTGCCAGCAGTGAGGGGCGGTTCTATGGC.

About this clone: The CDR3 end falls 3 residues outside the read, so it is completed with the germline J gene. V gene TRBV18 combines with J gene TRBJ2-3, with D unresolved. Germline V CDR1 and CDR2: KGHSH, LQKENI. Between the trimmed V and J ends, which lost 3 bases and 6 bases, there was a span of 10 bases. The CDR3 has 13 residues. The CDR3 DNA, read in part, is TGTGCCAGCTCACCTATATTAGTTGATACG. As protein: CASSPILVDT. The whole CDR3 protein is CASSPILVDTQYF. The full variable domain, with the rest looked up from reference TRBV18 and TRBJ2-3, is NAGVMQNPRHLVRRRGQEARLRCSPMKGHSHVYWYRQLPEEGLKFMVYLQKENIIDESGMPKERFSAEFPKEGPSILRIQQVVRGDSAAYFCASSPILVDTQYFGPGTRLTVL.

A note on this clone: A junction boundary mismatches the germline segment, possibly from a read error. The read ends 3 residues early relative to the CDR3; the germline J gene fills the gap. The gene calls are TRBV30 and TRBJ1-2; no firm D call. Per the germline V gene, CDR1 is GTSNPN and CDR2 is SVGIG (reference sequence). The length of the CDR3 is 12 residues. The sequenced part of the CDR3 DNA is TGTGCCTGGAGGAAGGATAACTATGGT. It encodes CAWRKDNYG. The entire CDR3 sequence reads CAWRKDNYGYTF.

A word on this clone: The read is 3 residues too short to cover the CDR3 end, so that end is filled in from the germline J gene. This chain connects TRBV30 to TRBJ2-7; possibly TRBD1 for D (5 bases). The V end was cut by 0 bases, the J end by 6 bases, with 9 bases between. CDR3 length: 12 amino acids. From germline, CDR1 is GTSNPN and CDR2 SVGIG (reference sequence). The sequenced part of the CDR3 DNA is TGTGCCTGGAGTGTACTAAGGGGCGAG. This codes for CAWSVLRGE. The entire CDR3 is CAWSVLRGEQYF.

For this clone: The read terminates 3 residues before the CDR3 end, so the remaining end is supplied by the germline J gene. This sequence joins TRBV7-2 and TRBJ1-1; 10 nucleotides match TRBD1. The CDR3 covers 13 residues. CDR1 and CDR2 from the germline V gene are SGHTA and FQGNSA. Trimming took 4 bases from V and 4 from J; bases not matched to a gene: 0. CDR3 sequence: CASSWDRGTEAFF. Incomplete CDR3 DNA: TGTGCCAGCAGCTGGGACAGGGGCACTGAA.

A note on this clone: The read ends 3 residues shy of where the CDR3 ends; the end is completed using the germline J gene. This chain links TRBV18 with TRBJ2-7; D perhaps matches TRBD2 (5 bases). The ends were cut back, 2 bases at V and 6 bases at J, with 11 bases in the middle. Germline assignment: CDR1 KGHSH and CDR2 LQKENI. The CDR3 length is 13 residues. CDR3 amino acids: CASSPVEGIEQYF. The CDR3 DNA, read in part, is TGTGCCAGCTCACCAGTTGAGGGTATCGAG.

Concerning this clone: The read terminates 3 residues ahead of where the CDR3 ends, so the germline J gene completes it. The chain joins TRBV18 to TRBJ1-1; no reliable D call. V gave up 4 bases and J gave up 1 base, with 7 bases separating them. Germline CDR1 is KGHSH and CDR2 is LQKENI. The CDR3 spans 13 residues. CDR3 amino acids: CASSLAGNTEAFF. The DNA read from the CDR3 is TGTGCCAGCTCACTGGCGGGGAACACTGAA.

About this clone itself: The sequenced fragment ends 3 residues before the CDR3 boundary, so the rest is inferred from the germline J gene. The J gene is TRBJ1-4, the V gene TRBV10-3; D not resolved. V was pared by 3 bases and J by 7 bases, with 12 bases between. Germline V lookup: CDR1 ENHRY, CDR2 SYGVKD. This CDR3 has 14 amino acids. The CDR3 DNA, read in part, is TGTGCCATCAGTGATTCGGGGAGAGGTGAAAAA. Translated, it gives CAISDSGRGEK. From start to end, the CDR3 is CAISDSGRGEKLFF.

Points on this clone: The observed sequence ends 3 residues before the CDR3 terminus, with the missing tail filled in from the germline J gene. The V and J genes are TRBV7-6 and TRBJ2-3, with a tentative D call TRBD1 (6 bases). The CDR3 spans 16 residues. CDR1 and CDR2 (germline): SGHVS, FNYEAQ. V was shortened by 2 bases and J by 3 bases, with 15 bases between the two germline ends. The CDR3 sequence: CASSLSSLGGTDTQYF. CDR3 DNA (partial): TGTGCCAGCAGCTTATCGTCGCTAGGGGGAACAGATACG.

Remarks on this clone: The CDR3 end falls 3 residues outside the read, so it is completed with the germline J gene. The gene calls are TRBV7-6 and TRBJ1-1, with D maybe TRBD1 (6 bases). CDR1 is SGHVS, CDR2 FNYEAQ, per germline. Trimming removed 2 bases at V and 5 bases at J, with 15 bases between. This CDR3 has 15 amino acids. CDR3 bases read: TGTGCCAGCAGCTTAAGCGGGGGCCAAAGTACTGAA. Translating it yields CASSLSGGQSTE. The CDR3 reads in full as CASSLSGGQSTEAFF.

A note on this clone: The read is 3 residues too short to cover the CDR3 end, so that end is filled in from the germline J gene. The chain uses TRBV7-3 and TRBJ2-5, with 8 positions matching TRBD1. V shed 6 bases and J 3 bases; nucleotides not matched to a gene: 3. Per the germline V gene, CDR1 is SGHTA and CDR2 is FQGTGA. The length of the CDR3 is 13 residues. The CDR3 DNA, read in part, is TGTGCCAGCAGACCACAGGGGGAAGAGACC. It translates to CASRPQGEET. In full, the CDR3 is CASRPQGEETQYF. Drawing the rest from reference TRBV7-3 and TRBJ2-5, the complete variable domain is GAGVSQTPSNKVTEKGKYVELRCDPISGHTALYWYRQSLGQGPEFLIYFQGTGAADDSGLPNDRFFAVRPEGSVSTLKIQRTERGDSAVYLCASRPQGEETQYFGPGTRLLVL.

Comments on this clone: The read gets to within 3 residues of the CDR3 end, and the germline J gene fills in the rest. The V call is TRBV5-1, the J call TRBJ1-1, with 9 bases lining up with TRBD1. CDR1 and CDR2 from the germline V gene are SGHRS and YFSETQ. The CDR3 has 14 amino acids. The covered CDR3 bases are TGCGCCAGCAGCCAGGACAGGGGAGAGTTAGGA. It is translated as CASSQDRGELG. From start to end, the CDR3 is CASSQDRGELGAFF.

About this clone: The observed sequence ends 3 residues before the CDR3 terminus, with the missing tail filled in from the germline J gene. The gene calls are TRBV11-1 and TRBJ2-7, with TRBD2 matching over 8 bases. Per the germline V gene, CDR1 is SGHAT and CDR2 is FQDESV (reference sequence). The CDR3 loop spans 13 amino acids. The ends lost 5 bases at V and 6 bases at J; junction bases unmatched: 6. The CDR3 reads CASSTGLVGEQYF. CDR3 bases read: TGTGCCAGCAGCACGGGACTAGTCGGCGAG.

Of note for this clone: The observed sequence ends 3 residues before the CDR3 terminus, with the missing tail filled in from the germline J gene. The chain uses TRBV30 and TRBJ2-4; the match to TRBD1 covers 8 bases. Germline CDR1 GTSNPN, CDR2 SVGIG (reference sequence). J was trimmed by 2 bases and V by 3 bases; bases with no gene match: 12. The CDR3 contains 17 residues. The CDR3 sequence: CAWRGKTGVRSKNIQYF. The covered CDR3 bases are TGTGCCTGGAGGGGGAAGACAGGGGTCAGGTCCAAAAACATT.

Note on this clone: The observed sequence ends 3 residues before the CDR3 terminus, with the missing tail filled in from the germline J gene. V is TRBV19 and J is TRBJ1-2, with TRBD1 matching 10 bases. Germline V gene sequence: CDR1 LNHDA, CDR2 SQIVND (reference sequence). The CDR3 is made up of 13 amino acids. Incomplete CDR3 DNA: TGTGCCAGTAACGACAGGGGGCGGGGAGGC. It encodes CASNDRGRGG. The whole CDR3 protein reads CASNDRGRGGYTF.

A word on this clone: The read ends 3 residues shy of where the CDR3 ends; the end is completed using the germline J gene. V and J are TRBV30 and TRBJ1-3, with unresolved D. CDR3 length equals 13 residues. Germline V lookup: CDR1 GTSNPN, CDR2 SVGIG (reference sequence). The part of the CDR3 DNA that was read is TGTGCCTGGAGTGAGGGCCCACGCGGGACC. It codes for CAWSEGPRGT. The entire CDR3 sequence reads CAWSEGPRGTIYF.

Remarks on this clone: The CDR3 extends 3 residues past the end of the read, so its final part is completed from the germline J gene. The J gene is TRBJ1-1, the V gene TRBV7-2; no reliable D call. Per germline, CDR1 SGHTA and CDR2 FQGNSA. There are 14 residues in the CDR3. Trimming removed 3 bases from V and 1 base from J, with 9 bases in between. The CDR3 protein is CASSFSRSNTEAFF. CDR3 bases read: TGTGCCAGCAGCTTTTCAAGGTCGAACACTGAA.

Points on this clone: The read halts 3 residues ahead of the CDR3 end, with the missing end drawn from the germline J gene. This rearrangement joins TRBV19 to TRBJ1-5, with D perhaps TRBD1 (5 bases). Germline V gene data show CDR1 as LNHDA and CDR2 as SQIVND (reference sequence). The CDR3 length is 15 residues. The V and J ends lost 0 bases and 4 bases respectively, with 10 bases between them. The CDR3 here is CASSIDSGGNQPQHF. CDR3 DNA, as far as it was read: TGTGCCAGTAGTATAGACTCTGGGGGGAATCAGCCC.

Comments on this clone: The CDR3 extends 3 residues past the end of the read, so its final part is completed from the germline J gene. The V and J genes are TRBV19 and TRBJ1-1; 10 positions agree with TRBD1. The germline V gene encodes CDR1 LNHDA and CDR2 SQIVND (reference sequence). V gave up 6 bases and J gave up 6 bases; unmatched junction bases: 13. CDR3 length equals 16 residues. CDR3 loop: CASSLLGGTGVPEAFF. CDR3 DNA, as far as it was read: TGTGCCAGTAGCCTATTAGGAGGGACAGGGGTCCCTGAA. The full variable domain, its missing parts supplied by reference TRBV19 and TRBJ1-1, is DGGITQSPKYLFRKEGQNVTLSCEQNLNHDAMYWYRQDPGQGLRLIYYSQIVNDFQKGDIAEGYSVSREKKESFPLTVTSAQKNPTAFYLCASSLLGGTGVPEAFFGQGTRLTVV.